This T cell receptor (beta chain) is drawn from a study of blood T cells in healthy people across ages. Sample-barcoded 5' priming and a J-beta primer mix drove a second PCR of about 6 to 12 cycles. The authors tagged each cDNA molecule using a template-switch adaptor with 12 random nucleotides. TCRdb recomputed calls from the 5' RACE reads with MiXCR, one row per CDR3 protein. The sample yields about 830,000 distinct CDR3 sequences, 62% seen once. The CDR3 spans 13 residues. Per germline, CDR1 DFQATT and CDR2 SNEGSKA (reference sequence). After removal of 5 bases from V and 8 bases from J, the junction contained 11 bases not matched to a gene.

This clonotype was sampled from a young man in good health. The sequenced sample was blood. This chain joins TRBV20-1 and TRBJ1-1, with 7 bases matching TRBD1. Here the CDR3 reads CSAGRGTNQEAFF. The CDR3 DNA sequence: TGCAGTGCTGGCAGGGGGACGAACCAGGAAGCTTTCTTT.